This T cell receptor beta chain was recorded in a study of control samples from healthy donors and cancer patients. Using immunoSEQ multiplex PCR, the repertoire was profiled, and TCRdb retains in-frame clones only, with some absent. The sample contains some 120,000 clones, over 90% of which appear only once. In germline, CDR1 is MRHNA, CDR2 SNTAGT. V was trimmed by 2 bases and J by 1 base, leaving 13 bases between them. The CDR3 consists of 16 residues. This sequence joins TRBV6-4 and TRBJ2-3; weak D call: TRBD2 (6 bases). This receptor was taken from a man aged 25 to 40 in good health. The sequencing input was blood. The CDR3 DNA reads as TGTGCCAGCAGTGACACCCCCGGGGGTGGCACAGATACGCAGTATTTT. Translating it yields CASSDTPGGGTDTQYF.